This TCR beta chain originates from a study of cytomegalovirus exposure and HLA in healthy donors. Trimming pared 4 bases from V and 7 bases from J, leaving 16 bases between. CDR1 SQVTM and CDR2 ANQGSEA come from the germline V gene. The CDR3 runs to 13 residues. The PCR was carried out with 60 Vbeta primers and 13 Jbeta primers. Assay: immunoSEQ multiplex PCR; the TCRdb copy retains only in-frame clones and omits some. Of roughly 69,000 clones listed, approximately 70% are singletons. Input material: PBMCs. This receptor was taken from a male donor in good health and CMV-seropositive. V usage is TRBV29-1 and J usage is TRBJ1-1, with a weak D call TRBD1 (5 bases). The CDR3 spells CSVVGQGSHEAFF. DNA for the CDR3: TGCAGCGTTGTGGGTCAGGGATCGCATGAAGCTTTCTTT.